The rows below give T cell receptor beta chains drawn from one sample of a study of human T cells and chemical hapten exposure. In TCRdb, the RACE reads were re-called with MiXCR into one record per CDR3 protein. The sample holds 150,000 to 200,000 distinct CDR3 sequences, 20% to 25% seen once. Material: whole blood, obtained in connection with sensitization to the hapten diphenylcyclopropenone (DPC). Receptor source: a woman aged 45-65 years with alopecia areata. Some clones in this sample may be carry-over from other donors' samples. Each CDR3 is given with its conserved first and last residue. Each record gives: V gene, D gene, J gene, CDR3 protein. A D gene is named only where the DNA matches it firmly.

TRBV12-3/TRBV12-4,TRBD2,TRBJ2-7,CASKLANSYEQYF
TRBV12-3/TRBV12-4,NA,TRBJ2-5,CASSLIQETQYF
TRBV27,TRBD1,TRBJ1-2,CASSFQDRGLTPTF
TRBV5-4,NA,TRBJ2-7,CASSTGTLEQYF
TRBV20-1,NA,TRBJ2-2,CSAGDNTGELFF
TRBV5-6,TRBD2,TRBJ2-1,CASSAGPPRWRESNEQFF
TRBV29-1,NA,TRBJ1-2,CSVVVIGGYTF
TRBV20-1,TRBD2,TRBJ2-3,CSARLGLAGNTDTQYF
TRBV5-1,TRBD2,TRBJ2-1,CASSSGTSGSVGEQFF
TRBV12-3/TRBV12-4,NA,TRBJ2-2,CASSYSGELFF
TRBV3-1,NA,TRBJ2-5,CASSQSESIQYF
TRBV7-9,TRBD1,TRBJ2-3,CASSSPGGTDTDTQYF
TRBV7-6,TRBD2,TRBJ2-5,CASSLWGGQETQYF
TRBV25-1,NA,TRBJ2-1,CASSKHNEQFF
TRBV4-2,NA,TRBJ2-7,CASSQPGQASYEQYF
TRBV5-6,NA,TRBJ2-3,CASSSGVTDTQYF
TRBV28,TRBD2,TRBJ2-2,CASSSGGQRTGELFF
TRBV7-7,NA,TRBJ2-3,CASSYGSTDTQYF
TRBV2,NA,TRBJ1-2,CASSGSANYGYTF
TRBV20-1,NA,TRBJ1-6,CSARDGGDSPLHF
TRBV6-5,NA,TRBJ2-7,CASSSEGASYEQYF
TRBV20-1,TRBD2,TRBJ2-3,CSARGGLAGGGTDTQYF
TRBV6-6,TRBD1,TRBJ2-7,CASRTDRGKDEQYF
TRBV29-1,TRBD2,TRBJ2-1,CQAGGAGEQFF
TRBV20-1,TRBD1,TRBJ1-6,CSARGGTGGSYNSPLHF
TRBV18,NA,TRBJ2-3,CASSPHSLAADTQYF
TRBV5-1,TRBD1,TRBJ2-7,CASSPTGVGEQYF
TRBV6-5,TRBD1,TRBJ2-7,CASRQGSHEQYF
TRBV3-1,TRBD1,TRBJ1-5,CASRDRDRRHQPQHF
TRBV11-3,NA,TRBJ2-2,CASSLGAIGGELFF
TRBV30,NA,TRBJ1-2,CAWRANYGYTF
TRBV2,NA,TRBJ1-5,CASAPGLVSPNQPQHF
TRBV4-2,NA,TRBJ2-1,CASSLDVEQFF
TRBV10-2,TRBD2,TRBJ2-3,CASSGTSGGLYF
TRBV24-1,NA,TRBJ2-1,CATSDSAAGRYNEQFF
TRBV7-9,NA,TRBJ1-1,CASSLAGVGRDTEAFF
TRBV20-1,NA,TRBJ2-7,CSARPFGTLLYEQYF
TRBV28,NA,TRBJ1-6,CASRGSSYNSPLHF
TRBV20-1,TRBD2,TRBJ2-1,CSAARLAGDWNEQFF
TRBV6-1,TRBD2,TRBJ2-3,CASQGLAEDTDTQYF
TRBV7-2,NA,TRBJ1-2,CASSSEGQEGGYGYTF
TRBV2,NA,TRBJ2-7,CASSELVYATDYEQYF
TRBV7-9,NA,TRBJ2-5,CASSLWGPGEETQYF